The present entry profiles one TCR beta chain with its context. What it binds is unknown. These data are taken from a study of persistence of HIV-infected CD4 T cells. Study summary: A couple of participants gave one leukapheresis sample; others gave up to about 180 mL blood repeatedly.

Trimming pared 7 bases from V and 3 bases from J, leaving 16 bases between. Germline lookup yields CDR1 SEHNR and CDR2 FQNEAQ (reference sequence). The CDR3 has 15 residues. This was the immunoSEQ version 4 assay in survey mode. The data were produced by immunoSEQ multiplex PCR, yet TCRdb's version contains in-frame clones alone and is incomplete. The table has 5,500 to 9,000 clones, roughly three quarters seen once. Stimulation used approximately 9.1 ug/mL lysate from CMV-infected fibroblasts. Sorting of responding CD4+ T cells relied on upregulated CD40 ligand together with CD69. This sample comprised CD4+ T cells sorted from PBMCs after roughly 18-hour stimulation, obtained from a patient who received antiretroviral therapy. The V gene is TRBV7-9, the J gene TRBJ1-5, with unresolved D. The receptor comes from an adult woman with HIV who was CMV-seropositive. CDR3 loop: CASTKDGKVNQPQHF. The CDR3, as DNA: TGTGCCAGCACCAAGGACGGTAAGGTCAATCAGCCCCAGCATTTT.